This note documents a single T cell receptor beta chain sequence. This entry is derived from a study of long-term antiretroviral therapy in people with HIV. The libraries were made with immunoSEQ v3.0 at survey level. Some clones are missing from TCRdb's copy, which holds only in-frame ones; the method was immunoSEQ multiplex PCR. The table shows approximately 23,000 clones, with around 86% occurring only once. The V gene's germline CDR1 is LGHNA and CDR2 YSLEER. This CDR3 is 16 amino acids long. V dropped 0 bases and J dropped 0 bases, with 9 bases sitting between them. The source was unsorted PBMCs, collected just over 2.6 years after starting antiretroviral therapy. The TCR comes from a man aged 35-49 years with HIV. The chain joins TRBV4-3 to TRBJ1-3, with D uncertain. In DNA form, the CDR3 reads TGCGCCAGCAGCCAAGACGCCAGGTCCTCTGGAAACACCATATATTTT. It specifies CASSQDARSSGNTIYF.